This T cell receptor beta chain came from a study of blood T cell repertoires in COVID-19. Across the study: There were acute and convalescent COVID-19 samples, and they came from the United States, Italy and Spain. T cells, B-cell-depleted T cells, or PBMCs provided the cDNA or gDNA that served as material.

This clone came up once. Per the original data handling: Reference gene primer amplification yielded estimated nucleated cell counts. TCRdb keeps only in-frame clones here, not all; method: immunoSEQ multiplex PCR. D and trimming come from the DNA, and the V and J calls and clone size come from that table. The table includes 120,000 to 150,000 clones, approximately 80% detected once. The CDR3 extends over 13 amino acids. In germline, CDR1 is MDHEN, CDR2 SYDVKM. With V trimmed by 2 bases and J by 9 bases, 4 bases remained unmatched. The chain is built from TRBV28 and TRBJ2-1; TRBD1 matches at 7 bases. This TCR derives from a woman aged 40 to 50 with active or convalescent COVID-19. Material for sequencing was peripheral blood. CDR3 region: CASSLLQGSEQFF. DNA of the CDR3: TGTGCCAGCAGTTTACTACAGGGGAGTGAGCAGTTCTTC.